In its sample, the clone carrying this T cell receptor (beta chain) was seen a few times. Data came from immunoSEQ multiplex PCR; TCRdb stores just in-frame clones and leaves some out. Of about 130,000 clones in the sample, around 94% were seen once. This sample was included in a study of control samples from healthy donors and cancer patients. Trimming took off 2 bases at V and 7 bases at J, with 18 bases between the two ends. The CDR3 extends over 15 amino acids. Germline CDR1 reads ENHRY; CDR2 reads SYGVKD. This clonotype was sampled from an elderly man with head and neck cancer. The sequencing input was PBMCs. The genes are TRBV10-3 and TRBJ2-7, with a possible D match to TRBD1 (6 bases). The CDR3 DNA is TGTGCCATCAGTGAGCACCCAAGGGGGACGTGGGAGCAGTACTTC. This encodes CAISEHPRGTWEQYF.